The 28 T cell receptor beta chains below all came from one sample that was sequenced in a study of blood T cell repertoires in COVID-19. Clones were sequenced by immunoSEQ multiplex PCR, and TCRdb holds only the in-frame ones, with some missing. The sample records around 230,000 clones, just over 85% being singletons. Sequencing was performed on peripheral blood. These receptors came from a man aged 45 to 65 with COVID-19, enrolled during active disease.

The rearrangement uses TRBV3-1 (or the pseudogene TRBV3-2) and TRBJ1-4, with D possibly matching TRBD1 (6 bases). Trimming shortened V by 4 bases and J by 10 bases, and 13 bases separated the two germline ends. Germline lookup yields CDR1 LGHDT and CDR2 YNNKEL (reference sequence). CDR3 size: 13 residues. In DNA, the CDR3 is TGTGCCAGCAGCCCTGGGACAAGGAGAAAACTGTTTTTT. Its translation is CASSPGTRRKLFF.

The sample holds one count of this clone. The J gene is TRBJ1-3, the V gene TRBV19; D not resolved. The CDR3 sequence is 15 residues long. V dropped 0 bases and J dropped 2 bases, with 8 bases sitting between them. Germline V gives CDR1 LNHDA, CDR2 SQIVND (reference sequence). This CDR3 is CASSIDRETGNTIYF. For the CDR3, the DNA is TGTGCCAGTAGTATAGATCGGGAAACTGGAAACACCATATATTTT.

This clone was observed many times. The chain combines TRBV7-9 with TRBJ2-1; 9 bases are shared with TRBD2. Germline trimming cut 5 bases from V and 0 bases from J; bases unmatched to any gene: 8. Looked up from germline, CDR1 is SEHNR and CDR2 is FQNEAQ (reference sequence). The CDR3 is made up of 17 amino acids. As DNA, the CDR3 is TGTGCCAGCAGCCTCCGGACTAGCGTGTACTCCTACAATGAGCAGTTCTTC. The encoded protein is CASSLRTSVYSYNEQFF.

This sequence joins TRBV15 and TRBJ1-4; unclear D gene. Trimming stripped 1 base from V and 6 bases from J, with 15 bases between. Per the germline V gene, CDR1 is LNHNV and CDR2 is YYDKDF (reference sequence). This CDR3 is built from 16 residues. CDR3 nucleotide sequence: TGTGCCACCAGCAGAGCTAGAGGGTGGTCGGATGAAAAACTGTTTTTT. This codes for CATSRARGWSDEKLFF.

This clone was seen just once. The chain links TRBV10-1 to TRBJ2-7; D gene ambiguous. From germline, CDR1 is WNHNN and CDR2 SYGVQD (reference sequence). The CDR3 is 14 residues long. The V end was cut by 4 bases, the J end by 7 bases, with 17 bases between. The CDR3 sequence: CASSGSRSPSEQYF. CDR3 nucleotides: TGCGCCAGCAGTGGGTCGAGGAGCCCGTCAGAGCAGTACTTC.

The chain couples TRBV18 to TRBJ1-4; 7 nucleotides agree with TRBD1. The CDR3 has 15 residues. The germline V gene encodes CDR1 KGHSH and CDR2 LQKENI. With V trimmed by 6 bases and J by 7 bases, 11 bases remained unmatched. The CDR3 here is CASSTGSDATEKLFF. The CDR3 nucleotides read TGTGCCAGCTCGACAGGGTCCGATGCTACTGAAAAACTGTTTTTT.

This chain connects TRBV7-9 to TRBJ2-3, with 7 bases lining up with TRBD2. V shed 2 bases, J shed 4 bases, and the junction held 6 bases outside the gene matches. Germline CDR1 SEHNR, CDR2 FQNEAQ (reference sequence). The CDR3 has 15 amino acids. CDR3 residues: CASSLIPSGADTQYF. The CDR3 nucleotides are TGTGCCAGCAGCTTAATACCTAGCGGAGCAGATACGCAGTATTTT.

The J gene is TRBJ2-2, the V gene TRBV12-3 or TRBV12-4, with a weak D call TRBD1 (6 bases). The CDR3 is 12 amino acids. The V gene lost 6 bases and the J gene lost 7 bases, with 9 bases spanning the gap. CDR3 nucleotides: TGTGCCAGCAGCCGACAGGACGGGGAGCTGTTTTTT. Translating gives CASSRQDGELFF.

The rearrangement uses TRBV10-1 and TRBJ2-1; possible D gene TRBD1, 6 bases. Germline-derived CDR1 and CDR2 are WNHNN and SYGVQD (reference sequence). This CDR3 is built from 15 residues. V lost 0 bases and J lost 8, with 14 bases in between. CDR3 sequence reads: CASSESGAWLDEQFF. CDR3 DNA: TGCGCCAGCAGTGAGTCGGGGGCCTGGCTTGATGAGCAGTTCTTC.

The gene calls are TRBV5-6 and TRBJ2-1; D might be TRBD2 (6 bases). V gave up 0 bases and J gave up 4 bases, with 11 bases separating them. The CDR3 loop spans 15 amino acids. Germline CDR1 reads SGHDT; CDR2 reads YYEEEE. The CDR3, as DNA: TGTGCCAGCAGCTTGGGGGGAGGAGGGTACAATGAGCAGTTCTTC. It encodes CASSLGGGGYNEQFF. Full variable domain (rest looked up from reference TRBV5-6 and TRBJ2-1): DAGVTQSPTHLIKTRGQQVTLRCSPKSGHDTVSWYQQALGQGPQFIFQYYEEEERQRGNFPDRFSGHQFPNYSSELNVNALLLGDSALYLCASSLGGGGYNEQFFGPGTRLTVL.

This clone was observed many times. The chain links TRBV7-9 to TRBJ2-7; weak D call: TRBD1 (5 bases). CDR3 length: 14 residues. The germline V gene has CDR1 SEHNR and CDR2 FQNEAQ (reference sequence). Trimming pared 1 base from V and 5 bases from J, leaving 12 bases between. CDR3 bases: TGTGCCAGCAGCTTAGTAAAGGGGATCGACGAGCAGTACTTC. It encodes CASSLVKGIDEQYF.

The chain joins TRBV2 to TRBJ1-1, with no clear D. The germline gives CDR1 SNHLY, CDR2 FYNNEI. There are 13 residues in the CDR3. V was pared by 2 bases and J by 4 bases, with 8 bases between. The CDR3 reads CASSELGPTEAFF. The DNA for the CDR3 is TGTGCCAGCAGTGAACTTGGGCCCACTGAAGCTTTCTTT.

This clone was counted only a few times. CDR3 sequence: CASSYDSQGHYGYTF. The CDR3 region has the DNA TGTGCCAGCAGTTACGACTCCCAGGGCCACTATGGCTACACCTTC. The gene calls are TRBV6-2 or TRBV6-3 and TRBJ1-2; D may be TRBD1 (5 bases). The length of the CDR3 is 15 residues. CDR1 is MNHEY and CDR2 is SVGEGT in the germline V gene. Trimming removed 2 bases at V and 3 bases at J, with 13 bases between.

The chain is built from TRBV7-9 and TRBJ2-7; 7 bases align to TRBD1. The length of the CDR3 is 13 residues. CDR1 and CDR2 from the germline V gene are SEHNR and FQNEAQ (reference sequence). Trimming cost V 4 bases and J 3 bases; bases outside gene matches: 3. Written as DNA, the CDR3 is TGTGCCAGCAGCTCACCAGGGGGCTACGAGCAGTACTTC. Protein sequence: CASSSPGGYEQYF.

The chain couples TRBV7-2 to TRBJ2-7, with 8 bases lining up with TRBD1. J was trimmed by 6 bases and V by 2 bases; bases with no gene match: 3. Germline lookup yields CDR1 SGHTA and CDR2 FQGNSA. The CDR3 loop spans 13 amino acids. The CDR3, as DNA: TGTGCCAGCAGCTTAACACAGGGGGGCGAGCAGTACTTC. The encoded protein is CASSLTQGGEQYF.

V and J are TRBV2 and TRBJ2-2, with 10 bases identical to TRBD2. Germline V lookup: CDR1 SNHLY, CDR2 FYNNEI. This CDR3 comprises 16 residues. The J segment lost 8 bases and the V segment lost 7 bases, leaving 13 bases of the junction unmatched. CDR3 coding DNA: TGTGCCAGCACCCCGGACCACAGCGGGAGGGCTGGGGAGCTGTTTTTT. It codes for CASTPDHSGRAGELFF.

This clone is a singleton in its sample. The chain couples TRBV28 to TRBJ2-6; the D is unclear. Germline CDR1 is MDHEN and CDR2 is SYDVKM. CDR3 length equals 14 residues. V shed 4 bases and J shed 2 bases, with 6 bases lying between them. CDR3 loop: CASSSGTGANVLTF. In nucleotides, the CDR3 is TGTGCCAGCAGTTCCGGTACTGGGGCCAACGTCCTGACTTTC.

The gene calls are TRBV6-5 and TRBJ1-2, with 7 bases matching TRBD1. CDR1 and CDR2 (germline): MNHEY, SVGAGI. Trimming at V came to 5 bases and at J to 4 bases, leaving 10 bases not matched to a gene. The CDR3 is made up of 15 amino acids. The CDR3 reads CASSTRQGRFYGYTF. In nucleotides, the CDR3 is TGTGCCAGCAGTACCCGACAGGGACGTTTCTATGGCTACACCTTC.

This chain joins TRBV7-2 and TRBJ2-5; 7 bases fit TRBD2. This CDR3 comprises 14 residues. Trimming cost V 1 base and J 6 bases; bases outside gene matches: 5. CDR1 SGHTA and CDR2 FQGNSA come from the germline V gene. The DNA for the CDR3 is TGTGCCAGCAGCTTAGTGTGGGAGGGTAAGACCCAGTACTTC. Amino acids: CASSLVWEGKTQYF.

This clone was detected a few times. The chain combines TRBV6-2 or TRBV6-3 with TRBJ2-2; TRBD2 matches 11 bases. V lost 3 bases to trimming and J lost 5 bases; unmatched junction nucleotides: 8. The CDR3 extends over 17 amino acids. Germline-derived CDR1 and CDR2 are MNHEY and SVGEGT. The DNA of the CDR3 is TGTGCCAGCAGTTATTTTAGCGGGAGGGTCATTACCGGGGAGCTGTTTTTT. This encodes CASSYFSGRVITGELFF.

This chain uses TRBV7-3 with TRBJ2-3; 13 nucleotides align to TRBD2. This CDR3 spans 16 amino acids. Per germline, CDR1 SGHTA and CDR2 FQGTGA. J was trimmed by 6 bases and V by 1 base; bases with no gene match: 4. CDR3 residues: CASSLRLAGGGDTQYF. The CDR3, as DNA: TGTGCCAGCAGCTTAAGACTAGCGGGAGGCGGGGATACGCAGTATTTT.

The V call is TRBV18, the J call TRBJ2-1, with 8 bases lining up with TRBD2. The CDR3 has 17 amino acids. Germline V lookup: CDR1 KGHSH, CDR2 LQKENI. J lost 6 bases, V lost 1 base, and 11 bases had no gene match. The CDR3 loop is CASSPRSTGRASNEQFF. The CDR3 DNA sequence: TGTGCCAGCTCACCACGGTCAACCGGGAGGGCAAGCAATGAGCAGTTCTTC. Full variable domain (remainder filled in from reference TRBV18 and TRBJ2-1): NAGVMQNPRHLVRRRGQEARLRCSPMKGHSHVYWYRQLPEEGLKFMVYLQKENIIDESGMPKERFSAEFPKEGPSILRIQQVVRGDSAAYFCASSPRSTGRASNEQFFGPGTRLTVL.

This chain links TRBV2 with TRBJ1-1; no definite D call. Trimming left V 6 bases short and J 6 bases short, with 11 bases between. Germline CDR1 is SNHLY and CDR2 is FYNNEI. The CDR3 contains 12 residues. CDR3 nucleotide sequence: TGTGCCAGCAGGACCGACTTTGCTGAAGCTTTCTTT. Translation gives CASRTDFAEAFF.

The chain's CDR3 is CATSRDRGETQYF. In DNA, the CDR3 is TGTGCCACCAGCAGAGACAGGGGAGAGACCCAGTACTTC. The chain carries TRBV15 and TRBJ2-5; tentatively, D is TRBD1 (6 bases). This CDR3 spans 13 amino acids. The germline gives CDR1 LNHNV, CDR2 YYDKDF (reference sequence). V lost 0 bases to trimming and J lost 4 bases, with 6 bases between them. The whole variable domain, remainder taken from reference TRBV15 and TRBJ2-5, is DAMVIQNPRYQVTQFGKPVTLSCSQTLNHNVMYWYQQKSSQAPKLLFHYYDKDFNNEADTPDNFQSRRPNTSFCFLDIRSPGLGDTAMYLCATSRDRGETQYFGPGTRLLVL.

The chain carries TRBV9 and TRBJ2-1; 7 nucleotides match TRBD2. V shed 3 bases and J 0 bases; nucleotides not matched to a gene: 6. CDR1 SGDLS and CDR2 YYNGEE come from the germline V gene. The CDR3 sequence is 16 residues long. The DNA for the CDR3 is TGTGCCAGCAGCGAGAGGACTAGGAGCTCCTACAATGAGCAGTTCTTC. Translating gives CASSERTRSSYNEQFF.

The gene calls are TRBV2 and TRBJ1-5; D gene ambiguous. From germline, CDR1 is SNHLY and CDR2 FYNNEI. V was trimmed by 4 bases and J by 5 bases, leaving 12 bases between them. The length of the CDR3 is 14 residues. The CDR3 sequence is CASSGFAGYQPQHF. In nucleotides, the CDR3 is TGTGCCAGCAGTGGTTTTGCGGGGTATCAGCCCCAGCATTTT.

The rearrangement joins TRBV7-9 to TRBJ1-2; D is perhaps TRBD1 (5 bases). The germline V gene encodes CDR1 SEHNR and CDR2 FQNEAQ (reference sequence). The V end was cut by 5 bases, the J end by 5 bases, with 18 bases between. The CDR3 is made up of 15 amino acids. CDR3 sequence reads: CASSTRQPGIYGYTF. CDR3 coding DNA: TGTGCCAGCAGCACCAGACAACCAGGGATTTATGGCTACACCTTC. The complete variable domain, with remaining parts taken from reference TRBV7-9 and TRBJ1-2, reads DTGVSQNPRHKITKRGQNVTFRCDPISEHNRLYWYRQTLGQGPEFLTYFQNEAQLEKSRLLSDRFSAERPKGSFSTLEIQRTEQGDSAMYLCASSTRQPGIYGYTFGSGTRLTVV.

This clone was seen a single time. The rearrangement links TRBV20-1 to TRBJ1-5; TRBD1 matches at 11 bases. Germline V lookup: CDR1 DFQATT, CDR2 SNEGSKA (reference sequence). The CDR3 runs 19 residues. V lost 3 bases, J lost 0 bases, and 13 bases stayed unmatched. The CDR3 loop reads CSASYRGTGGLFSNQPQHF. The CDR3 DNA sequence: TGCAGTGCTAGTTACCGCGGGACAGGGGGACTATTTAGCAATCAGCCCCAGCATTTT.